The following is a T cell receptor (beta chain) sequence with its context. The antigen remains undetermined. The V gene lost 3 bases and the J gene lost 0 bases, with 7 bases spanning the gap. Germline CDR1 and CDR2: SGHDT and YYEEEE. The CDR3 sequence is 13 residues long. Clones were read by immunoSEQ multiplex PCR, and TCRdb kept only the in-frame ones, dropping some. The profile shows more than 40,000 clones, about 95% of them singletons. This sample was included in a study of graft-versus-host responses after intestinal transplantation. Study results and limitations: When patients had graft-donor T cell macrochimerism, their allografts held high graft-versus-host to host-versus-graft clonal ratios.

The TCR originated in a human donor who was the organ donor for an intestinal transplant. V gene TRBV5-6 combines with J gene TRBJ2-7; D remains unclear. Sample: unstimulated CD8+ T cells sorted from spleen or lymph node cells, taken before transplant. CDR3 DNA: TGTGCCAGCAGCTCCGGGCCCTCCTACGAGCAGTACTTC. Its protein product is CASSSGPSYEQYF. The variable domain in full, with the rest retrieved from reference TRBV5-6 and TRBJ2-7, is DAGVTQSPTHLIKTRGQQVTLRCSPKSGHDTVSWYQQALGQGPQFIFQYYEEEERQRGNFPDRFSGHQFPNYSSELNVNALLLGDSALYLCASSSGPSYEQYFGPGTRLTVT.